This TCR beta chain was retrieved from a study of blood T cells in healthy people across ages. Study details: Capturing about one barcoded beta molecule per two T cells was achieved by template switching.

J was trimmed by 2 bases and V by 11 bases; bases with no gene match: 8. This CDR3 contains 14 residues. Per the germline V gene, CDR1 is ENHRY and CDR2 is SYGVKD. Note on this clonotype: Its antigen is currently unknown.

Combining a sample-barcoded 5' primer with a J-beta primer mix, a second PCR ran for roughly 7 to 11 cycles. TCRdb reprocessed the 5' RACE reads with MiXCR, giving one entry per CDR3 protein. The sample yields about 1.4 million distinct CDR3 sequences, around 59% seen once. Whole-study findings and limits: Higher diversity, along with more naive CD4+ cells, distinguished long-lived donors from aged donors.

The sample, around 10 milliliters of peripheral blood, was drawn from each donor. Each sample gave at least 6 million isolated PBMCs. The chain has TRBV10-3 and TRBJ2-1, with 8 nucleotides matching TRBD2. Sequencing was carried out using blood. This TCR derives from a man aged 18 to 29 in good health. CDR3 in DNA: TGTGCCGTCGTAGCGGGGTCCCCCTACAATGAGCAGTTCTTC. Protein product: CAVVAGSPYNEQFF.